Sequencing of this TCR beta chain was carried out in a study of early T cells in non-severe SARS-CoV-2 infection. Whole-study context: Bulk RNA isolated from unsorted whole blood underwent sequencing; chains were not paired. Broader study findings: VDJdb-based matching was biased toward anti-spike CD8 responses and missed private and CD4 specificities.

Only a few counts were recorded for this clonotype. The antigen remains unidentified. Each single cDNA molecule received a unique molecular identifier. TCRdb re-derived calls from the 5' RACE reads in MiXCR, one entry per CDR3 protein. Of 40,000 to 55,000 distinct CDR3 sequences listed, under 7.5% are singletons. The ends were cut back, 0 bases at V and 6 bases at J, with 5 bases in the middle. The CDR3 consists of 12 residues. Per germline, CDR1 MNHEY and CDR2 SVGEGT. Sequencing used whole blood. The receptor was derived from an adult who was a healthcare worker with PCR-confirmed SARS-CoV-2 infection or an uninfected control (not recorded which). This chain uses TRBV6-2 or TRBV6-3 with TRBJ2-5; D is ambiguous. The CDR3 DNA sequence: TGTGCCAGCAGTTACTCGATCAAGACCCAGTACTTC. This codes for CASSYSIKTQYF.